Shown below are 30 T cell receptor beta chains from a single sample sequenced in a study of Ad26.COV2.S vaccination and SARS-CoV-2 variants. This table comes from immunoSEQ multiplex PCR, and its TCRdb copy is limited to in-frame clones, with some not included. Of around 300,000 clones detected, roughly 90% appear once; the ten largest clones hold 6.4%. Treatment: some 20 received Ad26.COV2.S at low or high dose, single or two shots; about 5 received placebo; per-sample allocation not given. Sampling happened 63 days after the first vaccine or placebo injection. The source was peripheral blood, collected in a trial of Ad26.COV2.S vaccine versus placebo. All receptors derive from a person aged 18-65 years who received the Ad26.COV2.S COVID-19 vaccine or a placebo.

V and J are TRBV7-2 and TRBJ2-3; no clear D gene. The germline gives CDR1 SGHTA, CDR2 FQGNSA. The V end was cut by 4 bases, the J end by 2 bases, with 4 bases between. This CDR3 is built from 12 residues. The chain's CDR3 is CASSSYTDTQYF. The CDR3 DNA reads TGTGCCAGCAGCTCGTACACAGATACGCAGTATTTT.

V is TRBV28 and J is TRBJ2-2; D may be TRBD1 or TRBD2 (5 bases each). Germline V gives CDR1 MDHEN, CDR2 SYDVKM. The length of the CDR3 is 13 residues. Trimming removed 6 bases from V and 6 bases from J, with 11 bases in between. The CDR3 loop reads CASSPPGPGELFF. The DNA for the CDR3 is TGTGCCAGCAGCCCTCCGGGGCCCGGGGAGCTGTTTTTT.

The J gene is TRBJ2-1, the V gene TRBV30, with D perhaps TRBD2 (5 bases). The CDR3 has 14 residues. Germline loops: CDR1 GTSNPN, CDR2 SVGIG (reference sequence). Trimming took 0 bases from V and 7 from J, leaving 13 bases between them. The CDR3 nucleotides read TGTGCCTGGAGTGTAGGAGGAAATGCAAATGAGCAGTTCTTC. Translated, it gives CAWSVGGNANEQFF.

CDR3 region: CSGDTAAYNEQFF. The CDR3 coding sequence is TGCAGCGGGGACACGGCGGCGTACAATGAGCAGTTCTTC. V and J are TRBV29-1 and TRBJ2-1, with a tentative D call TRBD1 (6 bases). V lost 7 bases and J 4 bases, leaving 14 bases between the germline ends. CDR1 and CDR2 (germline): SQVTM, ANQGSEA. The CDR3 is 13 residues long.

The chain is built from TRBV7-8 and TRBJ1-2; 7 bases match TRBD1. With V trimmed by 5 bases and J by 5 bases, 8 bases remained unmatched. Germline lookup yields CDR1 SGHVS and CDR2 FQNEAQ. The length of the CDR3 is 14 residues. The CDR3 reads CASSHRGSEYGYTF. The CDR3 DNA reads TGTGCCAGCAGCCACAGGGGATCGGAATATGGCTACACCTTC.

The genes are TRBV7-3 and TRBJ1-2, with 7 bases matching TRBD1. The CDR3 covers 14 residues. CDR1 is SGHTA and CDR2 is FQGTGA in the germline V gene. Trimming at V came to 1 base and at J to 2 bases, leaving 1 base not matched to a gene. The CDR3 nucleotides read TGTGCCAGCAGCTTAATGACAGGGAACTATGGCTACACCTTC. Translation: CASSLMTGNYGYTF.

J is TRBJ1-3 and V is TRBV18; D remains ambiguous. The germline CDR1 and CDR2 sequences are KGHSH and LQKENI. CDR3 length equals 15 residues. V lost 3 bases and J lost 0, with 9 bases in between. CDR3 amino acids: CASSPFEHSGNTIYF. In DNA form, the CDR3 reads TGTGCCAGCTCACCTTTCGAACACTCTGGAAACACCATATATTTT.

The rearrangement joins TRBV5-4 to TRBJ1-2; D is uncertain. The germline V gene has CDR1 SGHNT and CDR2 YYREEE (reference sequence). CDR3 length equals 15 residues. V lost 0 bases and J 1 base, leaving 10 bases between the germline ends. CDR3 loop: CASSLARGLNYGYTF. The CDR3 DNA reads TGTGCCAGCAGCTTGGCGCGAGGACTTAACTATGGCTACACCTTC.

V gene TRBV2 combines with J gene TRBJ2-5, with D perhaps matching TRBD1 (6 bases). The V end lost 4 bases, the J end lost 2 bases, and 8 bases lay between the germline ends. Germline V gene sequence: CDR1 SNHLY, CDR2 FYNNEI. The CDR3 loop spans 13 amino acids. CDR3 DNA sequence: TGTGCCAGCAGTGGGACAGTACAAGAGACCCAGTACTTC. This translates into CASSGTVQETQYF.

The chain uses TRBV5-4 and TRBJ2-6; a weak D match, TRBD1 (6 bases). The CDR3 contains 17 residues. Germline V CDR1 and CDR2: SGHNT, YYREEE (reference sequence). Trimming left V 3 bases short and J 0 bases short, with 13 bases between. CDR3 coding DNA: TGTGCCAGCAGCTCTGGGACAAGTCGCTCTGGGGCCAACGTCCTGACTTTC. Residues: CASSSGTSRSGANVLTF. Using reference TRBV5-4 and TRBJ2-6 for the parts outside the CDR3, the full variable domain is ETGVTQSPTHLIKTRGQQVTLRCSSQSGHNTVSWYQQALGQGPQFIFQYYREEENGRGNFPPRFSGLQFPNYSSELNVNALELDDSALYLCASSSGTSRSGANVLTFGAGSRLTVL.

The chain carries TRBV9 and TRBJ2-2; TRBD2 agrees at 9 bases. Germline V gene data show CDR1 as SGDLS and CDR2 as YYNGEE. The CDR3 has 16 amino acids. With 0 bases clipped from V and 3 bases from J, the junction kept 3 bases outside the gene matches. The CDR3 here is CASSVGQREDTGELFF. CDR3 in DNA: TGTGCCAGCAGCGTAGGCCAGCGGGAGGACACCGGGGAGCTGTTTTTT. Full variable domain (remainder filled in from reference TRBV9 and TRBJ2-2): DSGVTQTPKHLITATGQRVTLRCSPRSGDLSVYWYQQSLDQGLQFLIQYYNGEERAKGNILERFSAQQFPDLHSELNLSSLELGDSALYFCASSVGQREDTGELFFGEGSRLTVL.

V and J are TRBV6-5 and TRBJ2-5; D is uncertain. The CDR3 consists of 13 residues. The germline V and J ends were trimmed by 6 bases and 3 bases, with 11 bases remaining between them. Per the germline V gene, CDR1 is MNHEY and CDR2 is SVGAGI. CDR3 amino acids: CASRSTAKETQYF. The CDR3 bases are TGTGCCAGCAGATCGACCGCTAAAGAGACCCAGTACTTC.

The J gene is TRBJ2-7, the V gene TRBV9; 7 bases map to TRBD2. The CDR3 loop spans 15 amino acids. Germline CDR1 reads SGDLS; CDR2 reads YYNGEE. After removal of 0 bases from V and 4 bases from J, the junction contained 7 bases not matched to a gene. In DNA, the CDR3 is TGTGCCAGCAGCGTAGAGGGAGGGCCCTGGTACGAGCAGTACTTC. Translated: CASSVEGGPWYEQYF.

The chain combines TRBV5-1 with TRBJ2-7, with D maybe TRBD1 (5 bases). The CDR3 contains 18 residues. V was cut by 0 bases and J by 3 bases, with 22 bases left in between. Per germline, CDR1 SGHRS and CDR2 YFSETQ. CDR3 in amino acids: CASSLARSAQGRVYEQYF. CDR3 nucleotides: TGCGCCAGCAGCTTGGCGAGGTCTGCGCAGGGAAGAGTCTACGAGCAGTACTTC.

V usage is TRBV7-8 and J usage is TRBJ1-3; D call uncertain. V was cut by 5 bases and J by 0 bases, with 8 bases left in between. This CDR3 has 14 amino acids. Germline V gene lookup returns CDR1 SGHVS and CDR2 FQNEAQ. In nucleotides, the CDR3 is TGTGCCAGCAGCAGATACAGCTCTGGAAACACCATATATTTT. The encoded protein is CASSRYSSGNTIYF.

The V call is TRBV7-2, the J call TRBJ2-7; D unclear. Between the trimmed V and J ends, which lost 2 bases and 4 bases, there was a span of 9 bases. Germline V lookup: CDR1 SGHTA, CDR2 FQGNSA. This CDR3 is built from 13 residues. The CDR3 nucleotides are TGTGCCAGCAGCTTAAACTCGCCTTACGAGCAGTACTTC. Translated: CASSLNSPYEQYF.

CDR3 region: CASSPPGQGTGYGYTF. CDR3 coding DNA: TGTGCCAGCAGCCCACCGGGACAGGGAACGGGCTATGGCTACACCTTC. This rearrangement joins TRBV5-6 to TRBJ1-2; TRBD1 agrees at 9 bases. The CDR3 is 16 amino acids. The ends lost 4 bases at V and 4 bases at J; junction bases unmatched: 11. Germline values: CDR1 SGHDT, CDR2 YYEEEE.

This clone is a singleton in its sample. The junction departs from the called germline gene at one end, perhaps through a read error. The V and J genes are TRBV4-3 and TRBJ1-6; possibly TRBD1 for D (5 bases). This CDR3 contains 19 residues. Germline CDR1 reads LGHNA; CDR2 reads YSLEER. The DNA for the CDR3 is TGCGCCAGCAGCCTCCGGGACCTCACTAAGTCGTCCTATAATTCACTCCTCCACTTT. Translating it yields CASSLRDLTKSSYNSLLHF.

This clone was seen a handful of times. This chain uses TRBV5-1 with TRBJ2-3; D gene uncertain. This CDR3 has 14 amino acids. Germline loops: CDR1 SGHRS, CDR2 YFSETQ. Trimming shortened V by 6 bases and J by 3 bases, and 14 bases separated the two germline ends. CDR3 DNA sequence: TGCGCCAGCACGGGCCAGCATCGGACAGATACGCAGTATTTT. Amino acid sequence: CASTGQHRTDTQYF.

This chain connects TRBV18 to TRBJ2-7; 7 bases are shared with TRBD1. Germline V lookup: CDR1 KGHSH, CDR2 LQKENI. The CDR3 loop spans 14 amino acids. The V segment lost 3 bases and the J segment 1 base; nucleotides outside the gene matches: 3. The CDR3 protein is CASSPGQESYEQYF. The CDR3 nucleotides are TGTGCCAGCTCACCTGGACAGGAATCCTACGAGCAGTACTTC.

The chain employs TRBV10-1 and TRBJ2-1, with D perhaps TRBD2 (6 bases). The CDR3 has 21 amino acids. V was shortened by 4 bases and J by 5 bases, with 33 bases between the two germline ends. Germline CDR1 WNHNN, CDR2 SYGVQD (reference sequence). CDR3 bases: TGCGCCAGCAGTGGCTCTTCTTGGGCTAGCGCGAGATCCGCCGTACACAATGAGCAGTTCTTC. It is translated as CASSGSSWASARSAVHNEQFF.

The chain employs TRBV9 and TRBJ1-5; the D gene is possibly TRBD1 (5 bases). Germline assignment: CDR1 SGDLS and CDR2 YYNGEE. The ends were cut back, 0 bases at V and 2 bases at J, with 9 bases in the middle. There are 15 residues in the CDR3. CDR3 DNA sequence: TGTGCCAGCAGCGTAGCGGGGGGAGGCAATCAGCCCCAGCATTTT. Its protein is CASSVAGGGNQPQHF.

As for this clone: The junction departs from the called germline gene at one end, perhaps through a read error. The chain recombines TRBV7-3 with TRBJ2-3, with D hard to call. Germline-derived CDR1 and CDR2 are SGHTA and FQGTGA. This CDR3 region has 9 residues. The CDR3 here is CASSSFDGF. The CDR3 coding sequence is TGTGCCAGCAGCTCCTTTGACGGTTTT.

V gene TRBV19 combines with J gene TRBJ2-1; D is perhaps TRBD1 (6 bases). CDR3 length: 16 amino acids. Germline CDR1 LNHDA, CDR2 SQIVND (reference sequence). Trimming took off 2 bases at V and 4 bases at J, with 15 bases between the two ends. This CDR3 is CASSILTGKRYNEQFF. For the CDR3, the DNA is TGTGCCAGTAGTATATTAACAGGGAAACGGTACAATGAGCAGTTCTTC.

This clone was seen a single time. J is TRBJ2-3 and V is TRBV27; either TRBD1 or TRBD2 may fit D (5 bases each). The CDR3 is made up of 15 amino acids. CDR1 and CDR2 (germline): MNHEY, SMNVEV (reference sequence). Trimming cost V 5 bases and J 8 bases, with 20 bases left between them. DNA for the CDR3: TGTGCCAGCAGTCCCTGGGGGAGAGACACAACTACGCAGTATTTT. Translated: CASSPWGRDTTTQYF.

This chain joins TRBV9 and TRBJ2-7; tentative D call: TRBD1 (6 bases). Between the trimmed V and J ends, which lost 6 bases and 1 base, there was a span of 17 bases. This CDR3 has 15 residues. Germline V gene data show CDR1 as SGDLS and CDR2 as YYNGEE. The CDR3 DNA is TGTGCCAGCAACAACCAGGGGTCTTCGTCCTACGAGCAGTACTTC. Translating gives CASNNQGSSSYEQYF.

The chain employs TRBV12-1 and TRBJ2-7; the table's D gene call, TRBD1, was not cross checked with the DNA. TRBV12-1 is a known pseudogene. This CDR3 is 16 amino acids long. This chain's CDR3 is CASSFVVGQTIYEQYF. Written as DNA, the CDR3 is TGTGCCAGCAGCTTTGTAGTGGGACAGACGATCTACGAGCAGTACTTC.

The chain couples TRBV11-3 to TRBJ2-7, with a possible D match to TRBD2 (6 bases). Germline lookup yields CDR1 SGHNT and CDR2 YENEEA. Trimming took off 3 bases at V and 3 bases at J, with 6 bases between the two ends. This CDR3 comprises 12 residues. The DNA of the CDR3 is TGTGCCAGCAGCTTTAGCGGCTACGAGCAGTACTTC. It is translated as CASSFSGYEQYF.

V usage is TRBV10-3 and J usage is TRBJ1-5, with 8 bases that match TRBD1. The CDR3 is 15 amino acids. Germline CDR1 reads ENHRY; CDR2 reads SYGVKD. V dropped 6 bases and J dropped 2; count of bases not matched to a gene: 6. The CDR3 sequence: CAIRPGGSGNQPQHF. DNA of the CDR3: TGTGCCATCAGACCAGGGGGCTCGGGCAATCAGCCCCAGCATTTT.

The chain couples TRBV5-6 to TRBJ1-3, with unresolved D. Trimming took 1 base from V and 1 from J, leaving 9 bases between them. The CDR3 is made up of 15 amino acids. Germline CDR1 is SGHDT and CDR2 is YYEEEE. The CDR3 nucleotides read TGTGCCAGCAGCTTGAATGTGGGGTCTGGAAACACCATATATTTT. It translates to CASSLNVGSGNTIYF.